Here is one TCR beta chain with its context. Its antigen is currently unknown. This sample was included in a study of siplizumab effects on memory and regulatory T cells. Regarding the study as a whole: Siplizumab cultures yielded proliferating Tregs whose suppressive function was not confirmed. Just a small share of alloreactive clones was traced back to unstimulated subsets. Significant reduction of alloreactive sequences traceable to unstimulated CD4+ memory cells was observed with siplizumab.

CDR3 length: 15 amino acids. The germline gives CDR1 SGDLS, CDR2 YYNGEE. With V trimmed by 3 bases and J by 5 bases, 6 bases remained unmatched. The assay was immunoSEQ multiplex PCR, and TCRdb's table has in-frame clones only and misses some. Here the sample spans about 26,000 clones, 84% being singletons. The sequence was collected from a human donor in good health. The chain is built from TRBV9 and TRBJ2-1; 9 nucleotides agree with TRBD2. The material sequenced was memory CD4+ T cells sorted from blood. CDR3 nucleotides: TGTGCCAGCAGCGACAGACTAGCGGAAAACAATGAGCAGTTCTTC. Translating gives CASSDRLAENNEQFF.